This note documents a single T cell receptor (beta chain) sequence. The antigen is not known. Healthy people donating bone marrow made up the donors. Donors showed nominal health when sampled, although they likely had unrecorded immune exposures. Trimming stripped 3 bases from V and 7 bases from J, with 13 bases between. Germline assignment: CDR1 SGHTA and CDR2 FQGNSA. The CDR3 contains 14 residues. With 60 Vbeta and 13 Jbeta primers, the PCR was carried out. Sequencing used immunoSEQ multiplex PCR; TCRdb keeps in-frame clones, though not all of them. This table has roughly 160,000 clones, more than 70% appearing once. The sample comes from a study of cytomegalovirus exposure and HLA in healthy donors. Turning to the study itself: The Caucasian-associated ancestry cluster contained more than 75% of the 398 genotyped donors.

Study results and caveats: HLA alleles showed associations with some 15,000 TCR beta sequences in a later analysis, at a 0.05 false discovery rate.

The TCR comes from a man aged 25-45 years in good health and CMV-seronegative. The chain has TRBV7-2 and TRBJ1-5; D might be TRBD1 (6 bases). The sample consisted of PBMCs. The CDR3: CASSFITGKQPQHF. The CDR3 DNA follows: TGTGCCAGCAGCTTTATAACAGGGAAGCAGCCCCAGCATTTT.